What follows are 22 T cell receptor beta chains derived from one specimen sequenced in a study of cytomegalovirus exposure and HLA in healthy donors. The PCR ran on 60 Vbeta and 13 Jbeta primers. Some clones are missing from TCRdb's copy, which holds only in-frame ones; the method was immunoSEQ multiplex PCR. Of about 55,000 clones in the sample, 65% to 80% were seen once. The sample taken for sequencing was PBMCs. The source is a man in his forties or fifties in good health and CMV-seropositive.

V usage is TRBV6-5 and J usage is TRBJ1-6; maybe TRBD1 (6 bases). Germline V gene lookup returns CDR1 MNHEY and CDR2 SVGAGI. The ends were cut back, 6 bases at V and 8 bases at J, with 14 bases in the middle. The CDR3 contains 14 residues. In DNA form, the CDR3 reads TGTGCCAGCAGCCAAAGCTACAGGGATTCACCCCTCCACTTT. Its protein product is CASSQSYRDSPLHF.

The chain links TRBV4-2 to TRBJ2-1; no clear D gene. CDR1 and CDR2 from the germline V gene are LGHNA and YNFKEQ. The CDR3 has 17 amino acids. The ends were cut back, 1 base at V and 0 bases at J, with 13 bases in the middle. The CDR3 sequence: CASSQAGHQSSYNEQFF. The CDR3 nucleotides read TGTGCCAGCAGCCAAGCAGGCCACCAGAGCTCCTACAATGAGCAGTTCTTC.

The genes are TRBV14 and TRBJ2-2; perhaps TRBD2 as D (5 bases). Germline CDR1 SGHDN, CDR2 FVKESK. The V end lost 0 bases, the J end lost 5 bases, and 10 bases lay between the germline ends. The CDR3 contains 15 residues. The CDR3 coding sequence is TGTGCCAGCAGCCAAGAACTCCCGGGGACCGGGGAGCTGTTTTTT. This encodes CASSQELPGTGELFF.

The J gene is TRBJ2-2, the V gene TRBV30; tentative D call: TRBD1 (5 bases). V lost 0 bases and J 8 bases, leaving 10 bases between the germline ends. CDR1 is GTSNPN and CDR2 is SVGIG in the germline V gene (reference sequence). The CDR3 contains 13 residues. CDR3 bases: TGTGCCTGGAGTGTACAGGACCTGGGGGAGCTGTTTTTT. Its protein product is CAWSVQDLGELFF.

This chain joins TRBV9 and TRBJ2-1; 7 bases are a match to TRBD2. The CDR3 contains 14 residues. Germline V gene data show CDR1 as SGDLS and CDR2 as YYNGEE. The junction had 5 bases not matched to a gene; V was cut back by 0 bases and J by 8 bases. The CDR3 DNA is TGTGCCAGCAGCGTAGCTGTTGGGGGGGATGAGCAGTTCTTC. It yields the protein CASSVAVGGDEQFF.

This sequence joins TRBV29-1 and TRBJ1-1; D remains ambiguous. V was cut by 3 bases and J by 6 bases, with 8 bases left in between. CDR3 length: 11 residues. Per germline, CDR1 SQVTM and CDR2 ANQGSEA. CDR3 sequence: CSVDQIAEAFF. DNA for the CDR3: TGCAGCGTTGATCAAATTGCTGAAGCTTTCTTT. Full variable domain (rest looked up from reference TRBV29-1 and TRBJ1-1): SAVISQKPSRDICQRGTSLTIQCQVDSQVTMMFWYRQQPGQSLTLIATANQGSEATYESGFVIDKFPISRPNLTFSTLTVSNMSPEDSSIYLCSVDQIAEAFFGQGTRLTVV.

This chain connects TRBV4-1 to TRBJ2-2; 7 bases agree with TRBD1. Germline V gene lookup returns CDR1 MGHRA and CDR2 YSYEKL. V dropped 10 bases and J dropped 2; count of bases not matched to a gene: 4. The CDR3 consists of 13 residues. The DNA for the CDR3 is TGCGCCATACAGGGGCTCAACACCGGGGAGCTGTTTTTT. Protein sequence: CAIQGLNTGELFF.

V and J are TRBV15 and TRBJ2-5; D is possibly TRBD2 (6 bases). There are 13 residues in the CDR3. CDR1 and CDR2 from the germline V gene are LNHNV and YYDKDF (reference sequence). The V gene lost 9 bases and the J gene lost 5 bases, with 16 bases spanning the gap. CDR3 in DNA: TGTGCCACACGGGGGTGGAGGGAGGAGACCCAGTACTTC. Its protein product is CATRGWREETQYF. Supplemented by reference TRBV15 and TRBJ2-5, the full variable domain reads DAMVIQNPRYQVTQFGKPVTLSCSQTLNHNVMYWYQQKSSQAPKLLFHYYDKDFNNEADTPDNFQSRRPNTSFCFLDIRSPGLGDTAMYLCATRGWREETQYFGPGTRLLVL.

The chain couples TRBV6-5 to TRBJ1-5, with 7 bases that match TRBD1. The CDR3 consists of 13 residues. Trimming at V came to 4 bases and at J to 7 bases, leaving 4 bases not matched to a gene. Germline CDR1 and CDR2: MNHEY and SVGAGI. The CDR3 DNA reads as TGTGCCAGCAGTTTAGGGGGCTTCCAGCCCCAGCATTTT. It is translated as CASSLGGFQPQHF.

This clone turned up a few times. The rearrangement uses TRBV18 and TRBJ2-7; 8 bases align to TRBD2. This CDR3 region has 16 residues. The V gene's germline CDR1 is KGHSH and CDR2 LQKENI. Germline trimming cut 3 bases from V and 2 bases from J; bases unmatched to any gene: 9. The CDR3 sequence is CASSPTTPAGAYEQYF. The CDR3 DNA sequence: TGTGCCAGCTCACCCACTACTCCAGCGGGAGCCTACGAGCAGTACTTC. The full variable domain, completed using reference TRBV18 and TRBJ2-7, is NAGVMQNPRHLVRRRGQEARLRCSPMKGHSHVYWYRQLPEEGLKFMVYLQKENIIDESGMPKERFSAEFPKEGPSILRIQQVVRGDSAAYFCASSPTTPAGAYEQYFGPGTRLTVT.

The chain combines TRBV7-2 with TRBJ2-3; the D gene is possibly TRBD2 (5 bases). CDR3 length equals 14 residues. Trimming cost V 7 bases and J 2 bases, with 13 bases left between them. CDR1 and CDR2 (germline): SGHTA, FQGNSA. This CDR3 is CASTRTFFTDTQYF. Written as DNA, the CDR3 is TGTGCCAGCACCCGGACTTTTTTCACAGATACGCAGTATTTT.

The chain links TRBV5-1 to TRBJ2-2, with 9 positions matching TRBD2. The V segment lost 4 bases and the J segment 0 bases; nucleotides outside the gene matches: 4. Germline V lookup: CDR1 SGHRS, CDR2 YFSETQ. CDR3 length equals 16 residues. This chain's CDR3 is CASSRSGGANTGELFF. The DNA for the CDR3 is TGCGCCAGCAGCCGTAGCGGGGGCGCGAACACCGGGGAGCTGTTTTTT. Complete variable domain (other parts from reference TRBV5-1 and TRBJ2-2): KAGVTQTPRYLIKTRGQQVTLSCSPISGHRSVSWYQQTPGQGLQFLFEYFSETQRNKGNFPGRFSGRQFSNSRSEMNVSTLELGDSALYLCASSRSGGANTGELFFGEGSRLTVL.

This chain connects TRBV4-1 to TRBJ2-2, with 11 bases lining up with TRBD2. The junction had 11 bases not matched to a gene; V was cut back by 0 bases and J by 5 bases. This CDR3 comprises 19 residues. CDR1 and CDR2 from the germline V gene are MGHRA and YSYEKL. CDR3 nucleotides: TGCGCCAGCAGCCAAGACGCCCAGCTAGCGGGGGGTCTAACCGGGGAGCTGTTTTTT. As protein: CASSQDAQLAGGLTGELFF.

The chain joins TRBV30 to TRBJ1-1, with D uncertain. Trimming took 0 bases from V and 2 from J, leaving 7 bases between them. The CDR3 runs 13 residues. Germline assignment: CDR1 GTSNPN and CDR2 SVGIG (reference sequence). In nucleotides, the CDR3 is TGTGCCTGGAGTGTAGAACACAACACTGAAGCTTTCTTT. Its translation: CAWSVEHNTEAFF. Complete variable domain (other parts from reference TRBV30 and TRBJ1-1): SQTIHQWPATLVQPVGSPLSLECTVEGTSNPNLYWYRQAAGRGLQLLFYSVGIGQISSEVPQNLSASRPQDRQFILSSKKLLLSDSGFYLCAWSVEHNTEAFFGQGTRLTVV.

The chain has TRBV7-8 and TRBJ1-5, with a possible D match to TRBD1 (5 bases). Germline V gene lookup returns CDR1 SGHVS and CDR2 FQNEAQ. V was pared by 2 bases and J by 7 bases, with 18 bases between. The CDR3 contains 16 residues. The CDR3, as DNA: TGTGCCAGCAGCTTAAGGGTTCGGGGGGAAAGGCAGCCCCAGCATTTT. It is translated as CASSLRVRGERQPQHF.

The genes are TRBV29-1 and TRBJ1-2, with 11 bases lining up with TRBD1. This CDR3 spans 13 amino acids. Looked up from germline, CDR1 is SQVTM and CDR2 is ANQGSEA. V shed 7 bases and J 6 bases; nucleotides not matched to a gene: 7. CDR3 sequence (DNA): TGCAGCGCCTCGGGACAGGGGGAGGATGGCTACACCTTC. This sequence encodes CSASGQGEDGYTF.

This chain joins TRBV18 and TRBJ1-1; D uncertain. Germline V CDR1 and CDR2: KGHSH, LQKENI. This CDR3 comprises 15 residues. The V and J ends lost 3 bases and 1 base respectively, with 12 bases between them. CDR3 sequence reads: CASSPQAGRNTEAFF. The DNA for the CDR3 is TGTGCCAGCTCACCCCAGGCCGGGAGGAACACTGAAGCTTTCTTT. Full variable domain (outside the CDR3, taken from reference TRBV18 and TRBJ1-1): NAGVMQNPRHLVRRRGQEARLRCSPMKGHSHVYWYRQLPEEGLKFMVYLQKENIIDESGMPKERFSAEFPKEGPSILRIQQVVRGDSAAYFCASSPQAGRNTEAFFGQGTRLTVV.

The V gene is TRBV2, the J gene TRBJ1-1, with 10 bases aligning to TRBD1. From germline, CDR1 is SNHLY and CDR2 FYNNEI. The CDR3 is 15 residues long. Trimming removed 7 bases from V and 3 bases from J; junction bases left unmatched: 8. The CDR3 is CASTETGGRYTEAFF. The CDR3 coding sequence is TGTGCCAGCACTGAGACAGGGGGCCGTTACACTGAAGCTTTCTTT.

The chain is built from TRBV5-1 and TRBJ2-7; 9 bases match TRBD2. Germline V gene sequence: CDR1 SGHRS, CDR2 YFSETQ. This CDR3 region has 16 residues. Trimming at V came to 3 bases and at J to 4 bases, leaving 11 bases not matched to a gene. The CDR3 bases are TGCGCCAGCAGCTCGGGACTAGCACCACCGACTTACGAGCAGTACTTC. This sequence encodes CASSSGLAPPTYEQYF.

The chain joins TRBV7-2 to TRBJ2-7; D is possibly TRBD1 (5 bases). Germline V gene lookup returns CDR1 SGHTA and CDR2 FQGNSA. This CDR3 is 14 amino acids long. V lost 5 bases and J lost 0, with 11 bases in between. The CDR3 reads CASSPRAFSYEQYF. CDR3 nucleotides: TGTGCCAGCAGCCCCAGGGCCTTCTCCTACGAGCAGTACTTC.

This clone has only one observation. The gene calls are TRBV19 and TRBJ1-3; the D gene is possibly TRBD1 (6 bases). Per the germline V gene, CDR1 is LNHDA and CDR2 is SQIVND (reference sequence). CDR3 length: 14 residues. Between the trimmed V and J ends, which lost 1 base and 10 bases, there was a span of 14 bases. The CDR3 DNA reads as TGTGCCAGTAGTATAGGAGACAGGCCGCGGACCATATATTTT. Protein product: CASSIGDRPRTIYF.

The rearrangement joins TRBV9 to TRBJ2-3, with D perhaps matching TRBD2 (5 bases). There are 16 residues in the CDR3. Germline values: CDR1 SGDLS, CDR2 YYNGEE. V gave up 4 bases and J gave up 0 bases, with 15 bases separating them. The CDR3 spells CASSTSGLGSTDTQYF. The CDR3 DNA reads TGTGCCAGCAGCACTAGTGGGTTAGGGAGCACAGATACGCAGTATTTT.